These 3 T cell receptor beta chains came from one sample sequenced in a study of blood T cell repertoires in COVID-19. The method was immunoSEQ multiplex PCR; TCRdb's version includes in-frame clones alone and lacks a portion of them. The sample includes 250,000 to 350,000 clones, about 81% of them seen just once. The sequenced material came from peripheral blood. The receptors come from a human donor with COVID-19, enrolled during active disease. The donor label of this sample is uncertain.

This clone was counted once. The chain couples TRBV7-2 to TRBJ1-1; D uncertain. Trimming left V 3 bases short and J 0 bases short, with 8 bases between. The CDR3 extends over 14 amino acids. Germline values: CDR1 SGHTA, CDR2 FQGNSA. The CDR3 DNA sequence: TGTGCCAGCAGCTTCAAGTTAGTGAACACTGAAGCTTTCTTT. Its protein is CASSFKLVNTEAFF.

J is TRBJ2-2 and V is TRBV7-3; TRBD2 matches 7 bases. The CDR3 runs to 15 residues. Germline-derived CDR1 and CDR2 are SGHTA and FQGTGA. V shed 4 bases and J 4 bases; nucleotides not matched to a gene: 6. The chain's CDR3 is CASSSSSGTTGELFF. The CDR3 DNA is TGTGCCAGCAGCTCTTCTAGCGGTACCACCGGGGAGCTGTTTTTT.

The chain joins TRBV6-2 or TRBV6-3 to TRBJ2-7; TRBD2 matches 7 bases. With V trimmed by 5 bases and J by 3 bases, 13 bases remained unmatched. This CDR3 has 16 amino acids. Germline CDR1 reads MNHEY; CDR2 reads SVGEGT. CDR3 region: CASSPPRGVLYYEQYF. The CDR3 DNA is TGTGCCAGCAGTCCCCCCCGGGGGGTTTTGTACTACGAGCAGTACTTC.